Given below is one T cell receptor beta chain in context. Compared with germline, one end of the junction differs, possibly owing to a read error. There are 13 residues in the CDR3. Per germline, CDR1 SGHVS and CDR2 FNYEAQ. Amplification of TCR beta CDR3 regions was performed using RNA transcripts as template. With the HTBI primer set, the TCR CDR3 went through a first round of RT-PCR. TCRdb redid the calling of the multiplex PCR reads with MiXCR, one entry per CDR3 protein. In the table there are 750,000 to 900,000 distinct CDR3 sequences, about 38% of which are singletons. This entry comes from a study of T cells in Graves' hyperthyroidism and ophthalmopathy.

The clonotype was recovered from a young man with Graves' hyperthyroidism. The chain couples TRBV7-6 to TRBJ2-2; D is undetermined. Sequenced: blood. CDR3: CASSLTANTEAVF. The DNA of the CDR3 is TGTGCCAGCAGCTTAACGGCGAACACTGAAGCTGTTTTT. Supplemented by reference TRBV7-6 and TRBJ2-2, the full variable domain reads GAGVSQSPRYKVTKRGQDVALRCDPISGHVSLYWYRQALGQGPEFLTYFNYEAQQDKSGLPNDRFSAERPEGSISTLTIQRTEQRDSAMYRCASSLTANTEAVFGEGSRLTVL.